A selection of T cell receptor beta chains follows, all from one sample in a study of T cell responses to AZD1222 COVID-19 vaccine. Sequencing used immunoSEQ multiplex PCR; TCRdb keeps in-frame clones, though not all of them. The sample carries 150,000 to 200,000 clones, about 93% recorded once. Sequencing used peripheral blood, obtained on day 0 of AZD1222 vaccination. The receptor source for this set is an adult in good health. Both conserved end residues are part of each CDR3. The order of the fields is clone size, D gene, V gene, J gene, CDR3 protein, CDR3 DNA. A D gene is named only where the DNA matches it firmly. Size values are once, few and many counts, or a class for expanded clones, and some rows have none.

NA	NA	TRBV5-1	TRBJ2-1	CASSYTAGYNEQFF	TGCGCCAGCAGCTACACTGCGGGCTACAATGAGCAGTTCTTC
NA	NA	TRBV5-1	TRBJ1-5	CASSAAPGQGMSNQPQHF	TGCGCCAGCAGCGCAGCTCCGGGACAAGGTATGAGCAATCAGCCCCAGCATTTT
NA	NA	TRBV5-5	TRBJ2-2	CASRWRTSNTGELFF	TGTGCCAGCAGATGGAGGACCTCGAACACCGGGGAGCTGTTTTTT
NA	NA	TRBV3-1/TRBV3-2	TRBJ1-3	CASSQETGNTIYF	TGTGCCAGCAGCCAAGAAACTGGAAACACCATATATTTT
NA	TRBD1	TRBV6-2/TRBV6-3	TRBJ1-4	CASSSDRGDEKLFF	TGTGCCAGCAGTTCGGACAGGGGAGACGAAAAACTGTTTTTT
NA	NA	TRBV30	TRBJ1-2	CAWSVKAGASGGYTF	TGTGCCTGGAGTGTAAAAGCAGGCGCATCGGGTGGCTACACCTTC
NA	TRBD1	TRBV9	TRBJ1-2	CASSDLQGWDGYTF	TGTGCCAGCAGCGACCTACAGGGGTGGGATGGCTACACCTTC
NA	TRBD1	TRBV28	TRBJ1-2	CASSSGRKGQDNAYGYTF	TGTGCCAGCAGTTCGGGGAGAAAGGGACAGGATAACGCCTATGGCTACACCTTC
once	TRBD1	TRBV5-1	TRBJ2-1	CASSLVGQGGGEQFF	TGCGCCAGCAGCTTGGTAGGACAGGGGGGAGGTGAGCAGTTCTTC
NA	TRBD1	TRBV27	TRBJ1-3	CASSTYRDRASGNTIYF	TGTGCCAGCAGTACATACCGGGACAGAGCCTCTGGAAACACCATATATTTT
NA	TRBD1	TRBV19	TRBJ1-2	CASIGTGIDGYTF	TGTGCCAGTATCGGGACAGGGATTGATGGCTACACCTTC
NA	TRBD1	TRBV30	TRBJ1-1	CAWDTGGATEAFF	TGTGCCTGGGATACAGGGGGGGCCACTGAAGCTTTCTTT
NA	NA	TRBV7-6	TRBJ2-7	CASSLGASTSSYEQYF	TGTGCCAGCAGCTTAGGGGCTAGCACCAGCTCCTACGAGCAGTACTTC
NA	NA	TRBV6-4	TRBJ1-2	CASSDSNGGYTF	TGTGCCAGCAGTGACTCGAACGGCGGCTACACCTTC
NA	TRBD1	TRBV27	TRBJ2-1	CASSLTGYGYNEQFF	TGTGCCAGCAGTTTGACAGGGTATGGCTACAATGAGCAGTTCTTC
NA	NA	TRBV19	TRBJ1-1	CASRWGTRGGTLNTEAFF	TGTGCCAGTCGGTGGGGAACTAGAGGCGGGACCCTGAACACTGAAGCTTTCTTT
NA	NA	TRBV21-1	TRBJ2-1	CASSNKLAGARNEQFF	TGTGCCAGCAGCAATAAACTAGCGGGAGCTCGCAATGAGCAGTTCTTC
NA	NA	TRBV4-1	TRBJ1-1	CASSQESGFEAFF	TGCGCCAGCAGCCAAGAAAGTGGATTTGAAGCTTTCTTT
NA	TRBD2	TRBV27	TRBJ2-1	CASSLLAGGYNEQFF	TGTGCCAGCAGTTTATTAGCGGGAGGTTACAATGAGCAGTTCTTC
NA	NA	TRBV27	TRBJ2-7	CASSTDSYEQYF	TGTGCCAGCAGCACGGACAGTTACGAGCAGTACTTC
once	NA	TRBV19	TRBJ1-1	CASSMGTRGHQTEAFF	TGTGCCAGTAGTATGGGTACCAGGGGTCATCAGACTGAAGCTTTCTTT
NA	TRBD1	TRBV9	TRBJ1-2	CASSGIPTGGASYGYTF	TGTGCCAGCAGCGGAATACCAACAGGGGGCGCAAGCTATGGCTACACCTTC
NA	NA	TRBV20-1	TRBJ2-7	CSARWGIEQYF	TGCAGTGCCCGGTGGGGGATCGAGCAGTACTTC
NA	NA	TRBV5-6	TRBJ2-7	CASSSAYEQYF	TGTGCCAGCAGCTCCGCCTACGAGCAGTACTTC
NA	NA	TRBV2	TRBJ1-6	CASSDTGKPYNSPLHF	TGTGCCAGCAGTGATACAGGGAAGCCGTATAATTCACCCCTCCACTTT
NA	NA	TRBV28	TRBJ1-6	CASSLPGMNSPLHF	TGTGCCAGCAGTTTACCGGGGATGAACTCACCCCTCCACTTT
NA	NA	TRBV10-3	TRBJ1-2	CAIRAGGYTF	TGTGCCATCCGGGCGGGGGGCTACACCTTC
NA	TRBD1	TRBV19	TRBJ1-3	CASSSRGSASGNTIYF	TGTGCCAGTAGTTCCAGGGGGTCCGCCTCTGGAAACACCATATATTTT
NA	NA	TRBV5-1	TRBJ2-7	CASSLELRSYEQYF	TGCGCCAGCAGCCTCGAACTACGTTCCTACGAGCAGTACTTC
NA	TRBD2	TRBV7-9	TRBJ2-7	CASSIGLAVTYEQYF	TGTGCCAGCAGCATAGGACTAGCGGTAACCTACGAGCAGTACTTC
NA	NA	TRBV6-1	TRBJ1-1	CASSERMFAENTEAFF	TGTGCCAGCAGTGAAAGGATGTTCGCTGAGAACACTGAAGCTTTCTTT
NA	NA	TRBV15	TRBJ1-2	CATSREGTGGYTF	TGTGCCACCAGCAGAGAAGGGACCGGTGGCTACACCTTC
NA	NA	TRBV27	TRBJ1-5	CASRVLGGDQPQHF	TGTGCCAGCCGCGTCTTGGGTGGAGATCAGCCCCAGCATTTT
NA	NA	TRBV19	TRBJ1-1	CASSRQINTEAFF	TGTGCCAGTAGTAGACAGATAAACACTGAAGCTTTCTTT
NA	TRBD2	TRBV28	TRBJ2-3	CASSLSLAGGSDTQYF	TGTGCCAGCAGTTTATCCCTAGCGGGAGGGTCTGATACGCAGTATTTT
NA	NA	TRBV28	TRBJ2-7	CASSLGRDRAGYEQYF	TGTGCCAGCAGTCTCGGGAGGGACAGGGCCGGGTACGAGCAGTACTTC